This TCR beta chain was found in a study of PD-1 blockade in classical Hodgkin lymphoma. Findings and limits, study-wide: Some patients started nivolumab under 1 year after ASCT, and they were excluded. Complete responders possessed baseline diversity comparable to newly diagnosed patients. At baseline, newly diagnosed patients reportedly showed less TCR diversity than healthy donors.

Remarks on this clone: What it recognizes is unknown.

There was relapse after autologous stem cell transplantation in every patient, and there was variation in brentuximab vedotin exposure. Responses achieved at best were complete response, partial response or progressive disease. The CDR3 runs 16 residues. CDR1 is SGHVS, CDR2 FQNEAQ, per germline. Trimming removed 2 bases from V and 0 bases from J; junction bases left unmatched: 5. Profiling relied on immunoSEQ multiplex PCR, and the TCRdb table lists in-frame clones only, not all of them. The table lists roughly 150,000 clones, around 73% of them singletons. Sequenced material: peripheral blood mononuclear cells (PBMCs), taken before the second cycle of nivolumab. The receptor's source is a human donor with classical Hodgkin lymphoma. This chain joins TRBV7-8 and TRBJ1-2; 8 bases agree with TRBD1. The CDR3 coding sequence is TGTGCCAGCAGCTTACGAGACAGGGGAGCTAACTATGGCTACACCTTC. Its translation: CASSLRDRGANYGYTF.